The 12 T cell receptor beta chains below come from one sample, sequenced in a study of Ad26.COV2.S vaccination and SARS-CoV-2 variants. The table came from immunoSEQ multiplex PCR; TCRdb's copy has only in-frame clones and leaves some out. The sample has approximately 500,000 clones, 87% seen once; the top ten hold around 13%. Treatment given: around 19 received Ad26.COV2.S at low or high dose, single or two shots; about 5 received placebo; per-sample allocation not given. Collection of the samples took place on day 63 after the first injection of vaccine or placebo. The material was peripheral blood, obtained in a trial of Ad26.COV2.S vaccine versus placebo. These receptor sequences come from a person between 18 and 60 years old who received the Ad26.COV2.S COVID-19 vaccine or a placebo.

This clone was observed a few times. This sequence joins TRBV10-3 and TRBJ1-1; TRBD1 matches at 9 bases. With V trimmed by 8 bases and J by 1 base, 5 bases remained unmatched. Germline-derived CDR1 and CDR2 are ENHRY and SYGVKD. The CDR3 covers 14 residues. CDR3 sequence (DNA): TGTGCCATCGGGACAGGGCAAAAGAACACTGAAGCTTTCTTT. Its protein is CAIGTGQKNTEAFF.

The rearrangement links TRBV6-4 to TRBJ1-4, with a possible D match to TRBD1 (5 bases). This CDR3 is 14 amino acids long. CDR1 is MRHNA, CDR2 SNTAGT, per germline. V was pared by 5 bases and J by 11 bases, with 18 bases between. The CDR3 region is CASSPLPGSGKLFF. The CDR3 region has the DNA TGTGCCAGCAGTCCCCTTCCAGGGTCGGGGAAACTGTTTTTT.

This sequence joins TRBV20-1 and TRBJ2-7, with D possibly being TRBD1 or TRBD2 (5 bases each). Trimming took 5 bases from V and 7 from J, leaving 12 bases between them. CDR1 is DFQATT, CDR2 SNEGSKA, per germline (reference sequence). CDR3 size: 11 residues. CDR3 nucleotides: TGCAGTGCTCGGGGCCCTCGAGAGCAGTACTTC. Translation gives CSARGPREQYF.

J is TRBJ1-1 and V is TRBV7-9; D call uncertain. The CDR3 contains 14 residues. With 3 bases removed from V and 1 base from J, the gap between germline ends came to 9 bases. Germline assignment: CDR1 SEHNR and CDR2 FQNEAQ (reference sequence). The CDR3 region is CASSLNSPNTEAFF. DNA of the CDR3: TGTGCCAGCAGCTTGAATTCACCGAACACTGAAGCTTTCTTT.

J is TRBJ2-7 and V is TRBV9; TRBD1 agrees at 8 bases. The CDR3 extends over 15 amino acids. Trimming removed 0 bases from V and 4 bases from J; junction bases left unmatched: 6. Looked up from germline, CDR1 is SGDLS and CDR2 is YYNGEE. CDR3 nucleotides: TGTGCCAGCAGCGTAGGGTTGGACAGGGAGTACGAGCAGTACTTC. This gives the protein CASSVGLDREYEQYF.

The chain links TRBV28 to TRBJ2-7, with D possibly called TRBD1 or TRBD2 (5 bases each). The length of the CDR3 is 15 residues. Trimming took 6 bases from V and 0 from J, leaving 15 bases between them. CDR1 and CDR2 (germline): MDHEN, SYDVKM. For the CDR3, the DNA is TGTGCCAGCAGCCCCGGGACGCTTCTCTCCTACGAGCAGTACTTC. Its translation: CASSPGTLLSYEQYF.

The rearrangement joins TRBV30 to TRBJ2-2, with D perhaps TRBD1 (6 bases). The V gene lost 3 bases and the J gene lost 7 bases, with 21 bases spanning the gap. Per germline, CDR1 GTSNPN and CDR2 SVGIG (reference sequence). There are 16 residues in the CDR3. In DNA form, the CDR3 reads TGTGCCTGGAGCTTAGGGGGATTGAGGTGGGGCGGGGAGCTGTTTTTT. It encodes CAWSLGGLRWGGELFF.

The rearrangement links TRBV24-1 to TRBJ1-5; the D gene is possibly TRBD1 (6 bases). The CDR3 loop spans 13 amino acids. V lost 9 bases to trimming and J lost 4 bases, with 12 bases between them. CDR1 and CDR2 (germline): KGHDR, SFDVKD. In DNA form, the CDR3 reads TGTGCCACCGGTGGGGGGGCGAATCAGCCCCAGCATTTT. Translation: CATGGGANQPQHF.

As for this clone: The junction shows a germline mismatch at one end, possibly a read error. J is TRBJ2-5 and V is TRBV5-1, with 7 bases that match TRBD2. CDR1 and CDR2 (germline): SGHRS, YFSETQ. This CDR3 is built from 12 residues. The DNA for the CDR3 is TGCGCCAGCAGCTTGGCCGGGGACTATCCCAACTTC. Its translation is CASSLAGDYPNF.

The genes are TRBV5-8 and TRBJ1-2, with 11 nucleotides matching TRBD1. Germline lookup yields CDR1 SGHTS and CDR2 YDEGEE. This CDR3 spans 16 amino acids. Trimming removed 4 bases from V and 2 bases from J; junction bases left unmatched: 7. The CDR3 nucleotides are TGTGCCAGCAGCAGGGGACAGGGGGTTTTAAACTATGGCTACACCTTC. Protein product: CASSRGQGVLNYGYTF.

The count of this clone is one. The chain has TRBV5-4 and TRBJ1-6; no reliable D call. V shed 3 bases and J shed 9 bases, with 13 bases lying between them. The CDR3 consists of 14 residues. Germline loops: CDR1 SGHNT, CDR2 YYREEE (reference sequence). The CDR3 loop is CASSSDVSSSPLHF. CDR3 DNA sequence: TGTGCCAGCAGCTCGGACGTCAGCAGTTCACCCCTCCACTTT.

This clone was recorded once. The chain combines TRBV14 with TRBJ1-1; perhaps TRBD1 as D (6 bases). This CDR3 comprises 15 residues. The V end lost 4 bases, the J end lost 1 base, and 13 bases lay between the germline ends. Germline CDR1 and CDR2: SGHDN and FVKESK. The CDR3 DNA reads TGTGCCAGCAGCCTTCTGGACAGACCGAACACTGAAGCTTTCTTT. Its translation: CASSLLDRPNTEAFF.